This T cell receptor (beta chain) was found in a study of blood T cells in healthy people across ages (dated by TCRdb to the mid-2010s). With regard to the full study: In model experiments, template switching captured about one uniquely barcoded TCR beta cDNA molecule for every two T cells. Age-related changes in TCR beta repertoire diversity were measured in the study by deep sequencing normalized with unique cDNA molecular identifiers. Four age groups were formed from the donors: young (average roughly 16 years), middle-aged (around 40), aged (roughly 59) and long-lived (82). To avoid experimental bias, donors of different ages were randomly spread across the sequencing lanes. Two additional independent replicas of 1 million unique cDNA reads from the same blood draw were analyzed for two donors (one aged 18 to 30 and one aged 80 or older). The paper's findings and limits, for the study overall: Because donor CMV infection status was unknown, age-related changes in expanded clonotypes were potentially confounded. Conclusive comparison of naive and antigen-experienced compartments was prevented by the profiling of bulk unsorted PBMCs. Observed TCR beta diversity correlated strongly with the percentage of naive T cells measured by flow cytometry. Observed TCR beta diversity per million T cells fell roughly linearly with age, and a significant reduction was already apparent by age around 44. Compared with the aged group, the long-lived group had more naive CD4+ T cells, fewer expanded clones and increased TCR diversity, suggesting age selection. Estimates of total diversity based on one million sequenced T cells were considered lower bounds and underestimates.

V and J are trimmed by 6 bases and 4 bases, and the gene matches miss 5 bases of the junction. The germline V gene (reference sequence) specifies DFQATT as CDR1 and SNEGSKA as CDR2. The cysteine opens and the phenylalanine closes a CDR3 of 15 amino acids. The CDR3 DNA has 45 bases and is translated from base 1. Preparation of the library involved 5' RACE. TCRdb names Illumina HiSeq 2500 as the instrument used. A second about 7 to 11 cycle PCR used a sample-barcoded 5' primer and a J-beta primer mix. Each TCR beta cDNA molecule received a unique molecular identifier from a template-switch 5' adaptor carrying 12 random nucleotides. At least 2.5 million CDR3-containing paired-end reads were obtained from each sample. First-strand cDNA was synthesized from all RNA with the Mint cDNA synthesis kit, primed by a TRBC-specific oligonucleotide. After uracil-DNA glycosylase treatment, a first 18-cycle PCR used universal primers M1SS and BC2_uni_R on all cDNA. The published analysis was carried out like this. For normalization, 1 million high-quality reads were randomly selected from each sample, with every read carrying a distinct molecular identifier. Instead of being binned into consensus sequences, reads with shared molecular identifiers were discarded. MiTCR, run with a Q25 quality threshold and the strictest error-elimination algorithm, handled CDR3 identification, clonotype clustering and error correction. A nonparametric unseen species model using Euler transformation provided a lower-bound estimate of total TCR beta diversity. Starting from the raw public reads, TCRdb applied fastp trimming at Q25, assembled clones with MiXCR and retained in-frame beta chains. Each CDR3 protein appears once, grouped with its most common genes and DNA. Here the V and J calls rest on TCRdb's processing, not on the authors' analysis. Recorded for this sample are about 1.1 million distinct CDR3 sequences; around two fifths of them occurred a single time. Under 15% of the sample comes from the top ten.

As concerns this clonotype: No cognate antigen has been identified for it. No much larger clonotype is one base removed from it; base qualities were not supplied.

Donors were under 40 systemically healthy Caucasian individuals from Russia aged roughly 6 to 90 years. Ten milliliters of peripheral blood were drawn from each donor into EDTA-treated Vacutainer tubes. Ficoll-Paque density-gradient centrifugation was used to isolate PBMCs, with at least 6.5 million per sample. Trizol reagent was used to extract total RNA from PBMCs, with at least 5.5 micrograms per sample. For every donor, an aliquot of PBMCs went through flow cytometry to measure the percentages of naive CD45RAhigh/CD27high T cells. The TCR was taken from a man aged 18 to 35 in good health. Recombination connected TRBV20-1 to TRBJ2-3, with 15 junctional bases fitting TRBD2. The specimen sequenced was blood. The CDR3 reads CSAGTSGGHSDTQYF. The DNA reads TGCAGTGCCGGGACTAGCGGGGGGCATTCAGATACGCAGTATTTT.